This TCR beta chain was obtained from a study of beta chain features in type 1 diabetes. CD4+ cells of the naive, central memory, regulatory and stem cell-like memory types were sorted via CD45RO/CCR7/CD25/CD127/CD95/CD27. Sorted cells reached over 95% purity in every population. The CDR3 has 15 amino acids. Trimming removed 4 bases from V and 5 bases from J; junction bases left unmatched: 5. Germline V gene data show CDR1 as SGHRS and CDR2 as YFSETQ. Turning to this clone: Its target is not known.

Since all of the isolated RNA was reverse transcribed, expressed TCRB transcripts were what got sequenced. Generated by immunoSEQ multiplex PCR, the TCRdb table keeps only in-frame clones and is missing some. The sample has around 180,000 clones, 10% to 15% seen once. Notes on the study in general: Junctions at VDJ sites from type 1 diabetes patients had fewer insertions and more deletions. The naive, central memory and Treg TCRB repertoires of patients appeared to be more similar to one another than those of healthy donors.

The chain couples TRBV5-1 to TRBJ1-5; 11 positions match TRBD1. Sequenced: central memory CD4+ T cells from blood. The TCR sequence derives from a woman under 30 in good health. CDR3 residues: CASSAGTGGYQPQHF. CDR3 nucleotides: TGCGCCAGCAGCGCCGGGACAGGGGGGTATCAGCCCCAGCATTTT.